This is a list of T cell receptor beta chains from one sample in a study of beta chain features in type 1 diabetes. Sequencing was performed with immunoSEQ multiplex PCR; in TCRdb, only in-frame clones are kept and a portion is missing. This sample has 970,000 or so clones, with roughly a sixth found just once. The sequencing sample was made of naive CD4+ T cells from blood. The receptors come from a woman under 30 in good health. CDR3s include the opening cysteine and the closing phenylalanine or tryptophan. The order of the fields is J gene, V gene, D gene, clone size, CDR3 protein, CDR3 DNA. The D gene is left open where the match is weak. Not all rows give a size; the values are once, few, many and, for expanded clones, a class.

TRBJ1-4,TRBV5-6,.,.,CASGYRSLNEKLFF,TGTGCCAGCGGATACAGGTCCTTGAATGAAAAACTGTTTTTT
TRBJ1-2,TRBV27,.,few,CASSLRGQNYGYTF,TGTGCCAGCAGTTTACGGGGACAAAACTATGGCTACACCTTC
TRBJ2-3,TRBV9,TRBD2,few,CASSRPQTSGRADTQYF,TGTGCCAGCAGCAGACCCCAGACTAGCGGGAGGGCCGATACGCAGTATTTT
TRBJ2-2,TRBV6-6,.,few,CASSYAGELFF,TGTGCCAGCAGTTATGCCGGGGAGCTGTTTTTT
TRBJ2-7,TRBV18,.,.,CASSPGRDRYEQYF,TGTGCCAGCTCACCAGGCCGGGATCGGTACGAGCAGTACTTC
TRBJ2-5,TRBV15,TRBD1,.,CATSEEPGQGRETQYF,TGTGCCACCAGCGAAGAACCGGGACAGGGGAGGGAGACCCAGTACTTC
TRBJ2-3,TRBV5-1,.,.,CASSLRDGTDTQYF,TGCGCCAGCAGCTTGCGTGATGGCACAGATACGCAGTATTTT
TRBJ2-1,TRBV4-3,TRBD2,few,CASSQDGTSGRGNEQFF,TGCGCCAGCAGCCAAGATGGGACTAGCGGGAGGGGTAATGAGCAGTTCTTC
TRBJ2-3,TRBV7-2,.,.,CASSQQASGGSRDTQYF,TGTGCCAGCAGCCAACAGGCCTCCGGGGGTAGTAGAGATACGCAGTATTTT
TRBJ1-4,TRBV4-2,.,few,CASSQDWRPRWGLNEKLFF,TGTGCCAGCAGCCAAGATTGGCGGCCAAGGTGGGGTCTAAATGAAAAACTGTTTTTT
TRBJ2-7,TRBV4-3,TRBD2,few,CASSLRTSDEQYF,TGCGCCAGCAGCCTCCGGACTAGTGACGAGCAGTACTTC